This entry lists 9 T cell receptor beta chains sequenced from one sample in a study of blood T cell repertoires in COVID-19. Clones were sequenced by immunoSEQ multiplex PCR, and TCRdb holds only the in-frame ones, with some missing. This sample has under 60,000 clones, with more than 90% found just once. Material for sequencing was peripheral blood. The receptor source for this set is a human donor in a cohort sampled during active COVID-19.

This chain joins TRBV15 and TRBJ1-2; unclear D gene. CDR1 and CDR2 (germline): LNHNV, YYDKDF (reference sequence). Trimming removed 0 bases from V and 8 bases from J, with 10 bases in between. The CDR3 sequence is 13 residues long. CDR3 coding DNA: TGTGCCACCAGCAGAGATGAGGGCCGGGGCTACACCTTC. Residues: CATSRDEGRGYTF.

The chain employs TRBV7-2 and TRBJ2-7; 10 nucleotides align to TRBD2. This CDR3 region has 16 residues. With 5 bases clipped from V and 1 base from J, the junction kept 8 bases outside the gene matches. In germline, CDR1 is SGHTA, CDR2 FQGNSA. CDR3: CASSLVAAGGSYEQYF. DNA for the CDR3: TGTGCCAGCAGCCTAGTTGCAGCGGGAGGGTCCTACGAGCAGTACTTC.

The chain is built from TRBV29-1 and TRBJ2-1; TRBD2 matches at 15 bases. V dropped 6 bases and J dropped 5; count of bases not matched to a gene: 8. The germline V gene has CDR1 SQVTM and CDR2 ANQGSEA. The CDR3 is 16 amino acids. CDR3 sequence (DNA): TGCAGCGTAACCGGGACTAGCGGGAGGAGGAACAATGAGCAGTTCTTC. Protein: CSVTGTSGRRNNEQFF.

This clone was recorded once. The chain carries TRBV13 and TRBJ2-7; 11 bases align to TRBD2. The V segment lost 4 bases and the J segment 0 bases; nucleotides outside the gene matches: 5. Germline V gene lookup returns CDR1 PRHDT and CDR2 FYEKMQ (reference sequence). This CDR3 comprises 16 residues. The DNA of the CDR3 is TGTGCCAGCAGCTCCAGGACTAGCGGGTCCTCCTACGAGCAGTACTTC. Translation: CASSSRTSGSSYEQYF.

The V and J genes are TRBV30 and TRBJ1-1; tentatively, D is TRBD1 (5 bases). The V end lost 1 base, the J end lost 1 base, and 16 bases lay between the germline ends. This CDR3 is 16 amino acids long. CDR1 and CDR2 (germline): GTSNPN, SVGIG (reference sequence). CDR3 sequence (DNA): TGTGCCTGGAGTGAGGTGGGCAGGGCGGCGAACACTGAAGCTTTCTTT. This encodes CAWSEVGRAANTEAFF. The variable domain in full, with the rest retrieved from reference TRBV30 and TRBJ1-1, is SQTIHQWPATLVQPVGSPLSLECTVEGTSNPNLYWYRQAAGRGLQLLFYSVGIGQISSEVPQNLSASRPQDRQFILSSKKLLLSDSGFYLCAWSEVGRAANTEAFFGQGTRLTVV.

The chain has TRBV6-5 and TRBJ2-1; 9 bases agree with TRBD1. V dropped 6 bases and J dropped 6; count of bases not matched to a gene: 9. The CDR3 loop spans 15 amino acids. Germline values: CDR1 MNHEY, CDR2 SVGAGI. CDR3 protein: CASRLQGAPSNEQFF. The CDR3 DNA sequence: TGTGCCAGCAGGCTACAGGGGGCGCCGAGCAATGAGCAGTTCTTC.

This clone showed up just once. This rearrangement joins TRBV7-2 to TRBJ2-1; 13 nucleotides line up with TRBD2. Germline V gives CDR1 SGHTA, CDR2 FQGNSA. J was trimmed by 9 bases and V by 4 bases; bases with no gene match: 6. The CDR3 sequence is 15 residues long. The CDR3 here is CASSSGLAGDAEQFF. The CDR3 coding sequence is TGTGCCAGCAGCTCTGGACTAGCGGGAGACGCTGAGCAGTTCTTC.

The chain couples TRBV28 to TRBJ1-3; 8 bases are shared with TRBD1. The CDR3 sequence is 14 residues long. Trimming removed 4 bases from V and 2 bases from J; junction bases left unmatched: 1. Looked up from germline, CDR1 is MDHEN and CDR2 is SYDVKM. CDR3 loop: CASSSQGAGNTIYF. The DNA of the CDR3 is TGTGCCAGCAGTTCACAGGGGGCTGGAAACACCATATATTTT.

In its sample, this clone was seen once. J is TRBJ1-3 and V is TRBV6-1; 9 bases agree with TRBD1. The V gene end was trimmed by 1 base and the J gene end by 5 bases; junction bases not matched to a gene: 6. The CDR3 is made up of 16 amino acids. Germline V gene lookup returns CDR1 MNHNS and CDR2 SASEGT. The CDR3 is CASSEVVTGGRNTIYF. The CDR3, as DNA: TGTGCCAGCAGTGAAGTTGTGACAGGGGGAAGAAACACCATATATTTT.